Following are 32 T cell receptor beta chains from one sample sequenced in a study of blood T cells in healthy people across ages (dated by TCRdb to 2013 to 2016). Libraries were made using 5' RACE. Instrument on record: Illumina HiSeq 2500. The second PCR ran for about 6 to 12 cycles and used a J-beta primer mix along with a sample-barcoded 5' primer. TCRdb cleaned the public reads at Q25 with fastp, built clones with MiXCR and kept in-frame beta chains. Rows matching on CDR3 protein sequence are summarized as one entry with the most common DNA and genes. Recorded for this sample are approximately 800,000 distinct CDR3 sequences; 62% of them occurred a single time. The biggest ten clones account for 28% of the sample. Sequencing was done on a sample of blood. Source of these receptors: a man in his thirties or forties in good health.

As concerns this clonotype: Sequence at one end of the junction differs from germline and may be a read error. The chain joins TRBV4-3 to TRBJ2-1; D is possibly TRBD2 (6 bases). The CDR3 has 14 amino acids. The germline V gene encodes CDR1 LGHNA and CDR2 YSLEER. CDR3 nucleotide sequence: TGCGTCAGCAGCCAAGGGGCGGGGAACAATGAGCAGTTCTTC. This encodes CVSSQGAGNNEQFF.

The chain uses TRBV27 and TRBJ2-4; D is unresolved. The J call may be mistaken, given a closer DNA end match to TRBJ2-7. Looked up from germline, CDR1 is MNHEY and CDR2 is SMNVEV (reference sequence). The CDR3 covers 12 residues. The CDR3 here is CASGEVTYEQYF. In DNA form, the CDR3 reads TGTGCCAGCGGGGAAGTAACCTACGAGCAGTACTTC.

V is TRBV11-2 and J is TRBJ2-5; D is unresolved. This CDR3 comprises 14 residues. Between the trimmed V and J ends, which lost 5 bases and 1 base, there was a span of 11 bases. The germline CDR1 and CDR2 sequences are SGHAT and FQNNGV. For the CDR3, the DNA is TGTGCCAGCAGCCCAAACGACATCCAAGAGACCCAGTACTTC. Translation: CASSPNDIQETQYF.

This chain joins TRBV29-1 and TRBJ2-1, with D perhaps TRBD1 (7 bases). V was trimmed by 6 bases and J by 5 bases, leaving 17 bases between them. There are 14 residues in the CDR3. Germline CDR1 and CDR2: SQVTM and ANQGSEA. CDR3 bases: TGCAGCGTCCGGAGGCGGGACAGAGACAATGAGCAGTTCTTC. This sequence encodes CSVRRRDRDNEQFF.

The V call is TRBV7-3, the J call TRBJ2-1; D ambiguous. V dropped 6 bases and J dropped 7 bases, with 19 bases sitting between them. This CDR3 comprises 15 residues. In germline, CDR1 is SGHTA, CDR2 FQGTGA. CDR3 nucleotide sequence: TGTGCCAGCAGTTTACACGCGATATCGGAGAATGAGCAGTTCTTC. It is translated as CASSLHAISENEQFF.

This rearrangement joins TRBV7-9 to TRBJ1-5, with D perhaps matching TRBD1 (6 bases). Germline CDR1 SEHNR, CDR2 FQNEAQ (reference sequence). Trimming stripped 5 bases from V and 2 bases from J, with 16 bases between. The CDR3 has 16 residues. In DNA, the CDR3 is TGTGCCAGCAGCAAAGCGGGCAGGGGCGGCAATCAGCCCCAGCATTTT. Translated: CASSKAGRGGNQPQHF.

The gene calls are TRBV27 and TRBJ2-1, with D possibly matching TRBD1 (5 bases). The DNA end lines up better with TRBJ2-7; the J call may be wrong. Germline values: CDR1 MNHEY, CDR2 SMNVEV (reference sequence). The CDR3 is made up of 13 amino acids. DNA of the CDR3: TGTGCCAGCAGTTTAGGCAGGGCCCACGAGCAGTACTTC. It codes for CASSLGRAHEQYF.

V usage is TRBV29-1 and J usage is TRBJ2-7; 9 bases are shared with TRBD2. The CDR3 runs 15 residues. CDR1 and CDR2 from the germline V gene are SQVTM and ANQGSEA. V gave up 3 bases and J gave up 7 bases; unmatched junction bases: 13. The DNA of the CDR3 is TGCAGCGTTGAGTCAGCGGGGGGATTCCCAAATGAGCAGTACTTC. It is translated as CSVESAGGFPNEQYF.

The CDR3 region has the DNA TGTGCCATCAGTGAGAAAGGGCATGGCTACACCTTC. Translation gives CAISEKGHGYTF. The chain couples TRBV10-3 to TRBJ1-2; no firm D call. Germline V gene sequence: CDR1 ENHRY, CDR2 SYGVKD. V was shortened by 2 bases and J by 6 bases, with 7 bases between the two germline ends. The CDR3 loop spans 12 amino acids.

The chain employs TRBV2 and TRBJ2-1; no clear D. The CDR3 contains 15 residues. V was cut by 9 bases and J by 3 bases, with 18 bases left in between. From germline, CDR1 is SNHLY and CDR2 FYNNEI. CDR3 region: CASLLSSLLYNEQFF. DNA for the CDR3: TGTGCCAGTCTGCTTAGCTCATTACTCTACAATGAGCAGTTCTTC.

There are a few counts of this clonotype. The junction shows a germline mismatch at one end, possibly a read error. V gene TRBV29-1 combines with J gene TRBJ2-3; D not resolved. The CDR3 has 11 amino acids. Germline V gene lookup returns CDR1 SQVTM and CDR2 ANQGSEA. The CDR3 bases are TGCAGCGTGGAAGATCCAGATACGCAGTATTTT. This translates into CSVEDPDTQYF.

The genes are TRBV2 and TRBJ2-1, with a weak D call TRBD1 (5 bases). CDR1 is SNHLY, CDR2 FYNNEI, per germline. The CDR3 spans 13 residues. Trimming removed 7 bases from V and 8 bases from J, with 15 bases in between. CDR3 protein: CASKDALGDEQFF. The CDR3 nucleotides read TGTGCCAGCAAGGACGCCTTAGGGGATGAGCAGTTCTTC.

The V gene is TRBV7-9, the J gene TRBJ2-3, with TRBD2 matching over 7 bases. The germline V gene encodes CDR1 SEHNR and CDR2 FQNEAQ (reference sequence). The CDR3 consists of 17 residues. The V gene end was trimmed by 2 bases and the J gene end by 1 base; junction bases not matched to a gene: 9. The CDR3 loop reads CASSLLETGRGTDTQYF. The CDR3, as DNA: TGTGCCAGCAGCTTATTGGAAACGGGGAGGGGCACAGATACGCAGTATTTT.

This clonotype was detected a few times. The chain uses TRBV9 and TRBJ2-7; possible D gene TRBD2, 5 bases. Germline lookup yields CDR1 SGDLS and CDR2 YYNGEE. The CDR3 length is 14 residues. V gave up 4 bases and J gave up 0 bases, with 11 bases separating them. CDR3 sequence reads: CASSPLGSSYEQYF. CDR3 sequence (DNA): TGTGCCAGCAGCCCTCTTGGGAGCTCCTACGAGCAGTACTTC.

The chain combines TRBV6-2 or TRBV6-3 with TRBJ2-5; D call uncertain. V dropped 2 bases and J dropped 1 base, with 11 bases sitting between them. Germline lookup yields CDR1 MNHEY and CDR2 SVGEGT. This CDR3 comprises 15 residues. CDR3 amino acids: CASSYTPTTQETQYF. The CDR3 nucleotides read TGTGCCAGCAGTTACACCCCGACAACCCAAGAGACCCAGTACTTC.

This sequence joins TRBV28 and TRBJ2-1, with D tentatively TRBD1 (6 bases). This CDR3 contains 17 residues. Germline V lookup: CDR1 MDHEN, CDR2 SYDVKM. V lost 4 bases, J lost 6 bases, and 22 bases lay in between. CDR3 protein: CASSSRDPGHRLNEQFF. DNA for the CDR3: TGTGCCAGCAGTTCCCGAGACCCGGGACATCGCCTCAATGAGCAGTTCTTC.

The rearrangement joins TRBV10-3 to TRBJ1-4; no clear D. Trimming took off 5 bases at V and 3 bases at J, with 16 bases between the two ends. CDR1 and CDR2 from the germline V gene are ENHRY and SYGVKD. The CDR3 has 16 residues. This CDR3 is CAISPQVDLPNEKLFF. CDR3 DNA sequence: TGTGCCATCAGTCCCCAGGTGGATCTGCCTAATGAAAAACTGTTTTTT.

This clonotype was counted between two and nine times. The chain uses TRBV7-9 and TRBJ2-1, with D unresolved. Per the germline V gene, CDR1 is SEHNR and CDR2 is FQNEAQ (reference sequence). V was trimmed by 5 bases and J by 8 bases, leaving 10 bases between them. The CDR3 runs to 12 residues. This CDR3 is CASSISAYEQFF. The CDR3 DNA sequence: TGTGCCAGCAGCATTTCGGCATATGAGCAGTTCTTC.

The chain recombines TRBV5-5 with TRBJ1-6; D possibly corresponds to TRBD1 (5 bases). Trimming took 2 bases from V and 4 from J, leaving 16 bases between them. Germline V lookup: CDR1 SGHKS, CDR2 YYEKEE (reference sequence). This CDR3 is 17 amino acids long. Here the CDR3 DNA reads TGTGCCAGCAGCTTCTTCAGCGGGGGAGGATATAATTCACCCCTCCACTTT. It codes for CASSFFSGGGYNSPLHF.

This rearrangement joins TRBV12-3 or TRBV12-4 to TRBJ2-1; no firm D call. The CDR3 sequence is 14 residues long. Between the trimmed V and J ends, which lost 6 bases and 7 bases, there was a span of 16 bases. The CDR3 here is CASRLQVTGNEQFF. In DNA form, the CDR3 reads TGTGCCAGCAGGCTACAAGTAACTGGTAATGAGCAGTTCTTC.

This clonotype was detected only a few times. The V and J genes are TRBV15 and TRBJ2-1, with 11 bases identical to TRBD2. CDR3 length: 15 residues. J was trimmed by 11 bases and V by 4 bases; bases with no gene match: 10. Per germline, CDR1 LNHNV and CDR2 YYDKDF (reference sequence). The CDR3 is CATSNSGGAFNQQFF. The CDR3 bases are TGTGCCACCAGCAATAGCGGGGGGGCCTTTAATCAGCAGTTCTTC.

The chain employs TRBV9 and TRBJ2-1; 7 nucleotides agree with TRBD2. After removal of 3 bases from V and 0 bases from J, the junction contained 6 bases not matched to a gene. This CDR3 region has 16 residues. Germline values: CDR1 SGDLS, CDR2 YYNGEE. CDR3 DNA sequence: TGTGCCAGCAGCGCTGTGCGGGGGAGCTCCTACAATGAGCAGTTCTTC. Translating gives CASSAVRGSSYNEQFF.

This sequence joins TRBV5-6 and TRBJ2-3, with 8 bases identical to TRBD1. In germline, CDR1 is SGHDT, CDR2 YYEEEE. The CDR3 has 15 amino acids. The junction had 12 bases not matched to a gene; V was cut back by 4 bases and J by 8 bases. The CDR3: CASSRLDRGEGTQYF. The CDR3 coding sequence is TGTGCCAGCAGCCGACTCGACAGGGGAGAAGGTACGCAGTATTTT.

In this sample, this clonotype turned up a few times. The CDR3 DNA is TGCGCCAGCAGCCAAGATGGGGCAGGAGGCCATGAGGAAGCTTTCTTT. Protein: CASSQDGAGGHEEAFF. The chain recombines TRBV4-3 with TRBJ1-1, with TRBD1 as a possible D gene (5 bases). The CDR3 is 16 residues long. Germline CDR1 reads LGHNA; CDR2 reads YSLEER. The V end lost 0 bases, the J end lost 8 bases, and 19 bases lay between the germline ends.

This chain links TRBV20-1 with TRBJ1-2; D might be TRBD1 (5 bases). The CDR3 runs to 16 residues. CDR1 is DFQATT, CDR2 SNEGSKA, per germline (reference sequence). V was shortened by 0 bases and J by 0 bases, with 14 bases between the two germline ends. The CDR3 DNA follows: TGCAGTGCTAGAGATCTGACAGATACCCCTAACTATGGCTACACCTTC. It is translated as CSARDLTDTPNYGYTF.

The chain combines TRBV4-2 with TRBJ1-1, with 7 bases lining up with TRBD1. This CDR3 has 16 residues. Losses at the gene ends were 1 base for V and 4 bases for J; bases not matched to a gene: 9. In germline, CDR1 is LGHNA, CDR2 YNFKEQ. As DNA, the CDR3 is TGTGCCAGCAGCCAAGGGCGGGCAGGGGGTTCCACTGAAGCTTTCTTT. As protein: CASSQGRAGGSTEAFF.

The chain combines TRBV6-2 or TRBV6-3 with TRBJ1-2, with TRBD1 as a possible D gene (6 bases). Germline lookup yields CDR1 MNHEY and CDR2 SVGEGT. The CDR3 has 17 residues. V dropped 4 bases and J dropped 3 bases, with 21 bases sitting between them. CDR3 sequence reads: CASSFGGLGALDYGYTF. CDR3 DNA sequence: TGTGCCAGCAGTTTTGGGGGATTGGGGGCGTTGGACTATGGCTACACCTTC.

The chain links TRBV4-2 to TRBJ2-1; 8 bases map to TRBD1. V gave up 0 bases and J gave up 5 bases; unmatched junction bases: 9. Germline CDR1 reads LGHNA; CDR2 reads YNFKEQ. This CDR3 comprises 17 residues. CDR3 DNA sequence: TGTGCCAGCAGCCAAGATAGGCGACAGGGGCGGAACAATGAGCAGTTCTTC. The encoded protein is CASSQDRRQGRNNEQFF.

The DNA of the CDR3 is TGTGCCAGCAGCCCAGCGGGGGCCTCCACAGATACGCAGTATTTT. Translated, it gives CASSPAGASTDTQYF. This chain connects TRBV7-2 to TRBJ2-3, with 8 bases that match TRBD2. With V trimmed by 5 bases and J by 2 bases, 6 bases remained unmatched. The germline gives CDR1 SGHTA, CDR2 FQGNSA. The CDR3 spans 15 residues.

V is TRBV4-3 and J is TRBJ2-7; D is ambiguous. CDR3 length: 13 residues. Trimming took 2 bases from V and 3 from J, leaving 8 bases between them. Germline V gene lookup returns CDR1 LGHNA and CDR2 YSLEER. CDR3 bases: TGCGCCAGCAGCCAATCCAGGAACTACGAGCAGTACTTC. It translates to CASSQSRNYEQYF.

CDR3 loop: CASSPGSPGQQFF. The DNA for the CDR3 is TGTGCCAGCAGCCCAGGATCCCCGGGTCAGCAGTTCTTC. The chain joins TRBV11-2 to TRBJ2-1; the D is unclear. The V gene lost 5 bases and the J gene lost 11 bases, with 16 bases spanning the gap. Looked up from germline, CDR1 is SGHAT and CDR2 is FQNNGV. The CDR3 sequence is 13 residues long. The full variable domain, rest sourced from reference TRBV11-2 and TRBJ2-1, is EAGVAQSPRYKIIEKRQSVAFWCNPISGHATLYWYQQILGQGPKLLIQFQNNGVVDDSQLPKDRFSAERLKGVDSTLKIQPAKLEDSAVYLCASSPGSPGQQFFGPGTRLTVL.

This sequence joins TRBV18 and TRBJ2-4; TRBD1 aligns across 12 bases. From germline, CDR1 is KGHSH and CDR2 LQKENI. The V gene end was trimmed by 0 bases and the J gene end by 13 bases; junction bases not matched to a gene: 10. This CDR3 has 16 residues. CDR3 DNA sequence: TGTGCCAGCTCACCACCAACCGGGACAGGGGGCAGGGAGCAGTACTTC. The encoded protein is CASSPPTGTGGREQYF.